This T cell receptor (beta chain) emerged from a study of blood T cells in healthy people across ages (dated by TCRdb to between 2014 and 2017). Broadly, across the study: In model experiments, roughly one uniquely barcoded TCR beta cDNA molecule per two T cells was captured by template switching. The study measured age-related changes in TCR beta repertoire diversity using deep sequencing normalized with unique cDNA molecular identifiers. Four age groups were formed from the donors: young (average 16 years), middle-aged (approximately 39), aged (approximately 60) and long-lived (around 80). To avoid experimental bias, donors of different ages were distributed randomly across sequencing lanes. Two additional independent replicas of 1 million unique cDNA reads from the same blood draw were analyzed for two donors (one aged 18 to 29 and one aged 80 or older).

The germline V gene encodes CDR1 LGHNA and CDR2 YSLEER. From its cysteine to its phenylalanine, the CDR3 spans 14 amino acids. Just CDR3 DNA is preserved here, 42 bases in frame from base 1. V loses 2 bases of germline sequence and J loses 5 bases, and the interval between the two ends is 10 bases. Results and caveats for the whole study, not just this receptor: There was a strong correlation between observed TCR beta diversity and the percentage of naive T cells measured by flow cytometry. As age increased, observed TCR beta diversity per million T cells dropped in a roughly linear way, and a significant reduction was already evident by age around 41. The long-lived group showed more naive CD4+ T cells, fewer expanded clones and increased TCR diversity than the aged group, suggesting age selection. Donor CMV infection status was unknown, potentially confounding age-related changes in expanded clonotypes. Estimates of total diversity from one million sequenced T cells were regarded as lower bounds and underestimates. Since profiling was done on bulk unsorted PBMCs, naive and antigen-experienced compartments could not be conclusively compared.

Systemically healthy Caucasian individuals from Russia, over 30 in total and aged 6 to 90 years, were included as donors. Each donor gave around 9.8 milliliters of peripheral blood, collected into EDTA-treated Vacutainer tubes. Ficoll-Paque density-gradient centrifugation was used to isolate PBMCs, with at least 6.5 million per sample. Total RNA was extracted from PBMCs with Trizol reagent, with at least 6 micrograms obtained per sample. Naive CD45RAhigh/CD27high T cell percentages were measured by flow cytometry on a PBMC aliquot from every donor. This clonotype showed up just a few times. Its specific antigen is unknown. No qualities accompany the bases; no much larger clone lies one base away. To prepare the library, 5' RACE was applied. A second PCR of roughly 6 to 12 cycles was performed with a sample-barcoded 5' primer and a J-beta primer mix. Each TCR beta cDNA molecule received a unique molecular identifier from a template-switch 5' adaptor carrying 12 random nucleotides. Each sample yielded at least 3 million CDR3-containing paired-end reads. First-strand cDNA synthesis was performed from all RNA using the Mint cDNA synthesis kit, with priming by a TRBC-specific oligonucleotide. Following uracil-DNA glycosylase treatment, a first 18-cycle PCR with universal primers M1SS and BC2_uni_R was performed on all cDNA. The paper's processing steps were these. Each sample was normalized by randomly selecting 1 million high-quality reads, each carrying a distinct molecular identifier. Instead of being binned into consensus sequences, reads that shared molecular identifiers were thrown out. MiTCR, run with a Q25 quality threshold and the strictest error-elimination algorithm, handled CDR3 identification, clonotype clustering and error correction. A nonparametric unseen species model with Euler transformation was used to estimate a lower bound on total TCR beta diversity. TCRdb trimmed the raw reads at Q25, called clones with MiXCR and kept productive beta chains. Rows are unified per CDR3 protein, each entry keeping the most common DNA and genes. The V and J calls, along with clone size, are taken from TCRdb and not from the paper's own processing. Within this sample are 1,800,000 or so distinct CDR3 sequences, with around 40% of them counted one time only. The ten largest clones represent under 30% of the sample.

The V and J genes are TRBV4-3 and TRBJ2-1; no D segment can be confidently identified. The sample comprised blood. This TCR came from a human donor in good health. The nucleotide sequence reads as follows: TGCGCCAGCAGCCAATCAGTACGCCACAATGAGCAGTTCTTC. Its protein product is CASSQSVRHNEQFF.